These T cell receptor beta chains were read from a single sample in a study of shared T cell receptors in the human thymus. Here immunoSEQ multiplex PCR was the method, and the copy in TCRdb shows in-frame clones only, minus some. The sample has some 400,000 clones, approximately 95% seen once. The specimen was thymocytes. These receptors were taken from a human donor. Both conserved end residues are part of each CDR3. The size field is filled for only some rows; it gives once, few, many or a size class.

v_call clone_size cdr3_aa
TRBV14 - CASSHPPGRRDYEQYF
TRBV5-1 - CASSLPDRRSNTEAFF
TRBV5-6 - CASSLRRVRQETQYF
TRBV27 - CASSPPRQGASGELFF
TRBV2 - CASHQNNGNTIYF
TRBV5-6 - CASSFIQGGYMNTEAFF
TRBV27 - CASSLCGRARTQYF
TRBV30 - CAWSEGQGGEQYF
TRBV27 few CASSFGQRGNTEAFF
TRBV11-1 once CASSLGDTQYF
TRBV27 - CASSSSGYEQYF
TRBV27 - CASSLILGSSYEQYF
TRBV15 - CATSRETGKDTQYF
TRBV28 - CASSLAGSTEAFF
TRBV2 - CASSELTGTSTDTQYF
TRBV28 once CASSFRGQGHQDTQYF
TRBV29-1 - CSGRTMVEQYF
TRBV7-8 - CASSLEGTDYEQYF
TRBV7-9 once CASSFRDGAYGYTF
TRBV6-8 - CASSRTLASTDTQYF
TRBV29-1 - CSGLLAGESRTDTQYF
TRBV27 - CASSLLAGGRVDTQYF
TRBV27 - CASCYRPRLAGPYEQYF
TRBV29-1 - CSVEPPAGHCQETQYF
TRBV28 - CASSFGRDSYEQYF